The T cell receptor (beta chain) under discussion was sequenced for a study of T-cell memory formation after mild COVID-19. General study results and limits: Memory cells collected pre-infection included some clones that later responded, suggesting cross-reactive memory joined.

TCRdb called the 5' RACE reads again in MiXCR, with one record for every CDR3 protein. The sample has 400,000 to 500,000 distinct CDR3 sequences, around 20% seen once. Germline CDR1 reads SEHNR; CDR2 reads FQNEAQ (reference sequence). The length of the CDR3 is 17 residues. The ends were cut back, 1 base at V and 2 bases at J, with 16 bases in the middle. In this sample, this clonotype turned up a few times. Its antigen is not identified. Specimen: PBMCs or a T cell subset sorted from them (not recorded which). This receptor was taken from an adult woman who had mild COVID-19 (a few samples of this study predate the infection). Cell type and time point are not known. The V and J genes are TRBV7-9 and TRBJ2-3; D not resolved. The CDR3 sequence is CASSLEASPIHTDTQYF. The DNA of the CDR3 is TGTGCCAGCAGCTTAGAAGCCTCCCCCATACACACAGATACGCAGTATTTT.